The 4 T cell receptor beta chains below all came from one sample that was sequenced in a study of cytomegalovirus exposure and HLA in healthy donors. Assay: immunoSEQ multiplex PCR; the TCRdb copy retains only in-frame clones and omits some. Counted here are 190,000 or so clones, roughly 88% occurring once; the ten biggest clones make up around an eighth. Sequencing was performed on PBMCs. These receptors were taken from a woman in her twenties or thirties in good health and CMV-seropositive.

The V gene is TRBV6-1, the J gene TRBJ2-7, with 8 bases identical to TRBD1. Germline V lookup: CDR1 MNHNS, CDR2 SASEGT. Trimming took 4 bases from V and 2 from J; bases not matched to a gene: 1. The CDR3 totals 13 residues. Here the CDR3 DNA reads TGTGCCAGCAGTGCGGGACAGGCCTACGAGCAGTACTTC. Its protein is CASSAGQAYEQYF.

CDR3 residues: CASSLQGRVTDEQYF. The CDR3 DNA sequence: TGTGCCAGCAGTTTACAGGGTAGGGTTACGGACGAGCAGTACTTC. The genes are TRBV28 and TRBJ2-7; maybe TRBD1 (5 bases). Germline V CDR1 and CDR2: MDHEN, SYDVKM. This CDR3 is built from 15 residues. The V end lost 2 bases, the J end lost 5 bases, and 16 bases lay between the germline ends.

This sequence joins TRBV29-1 and TRBJ2-7, with TRBD1 as a possible D gene (5 bases). Germline V lookup: CDR1 SQVTM, CDR2 ANQGSEA. The CDR3 consists of 12 residues. Trimming shortened V by 4 bases and J by 2 bases, and 9 bases separated the two germline ends. The CDR3 spells CSVAQVTYEQYF. CDR3 DNA: TGCAGCGTTGCACAGGTTACCTACGAGCAGTACTTC.

The gene calls are TRBV29-1 and TRBJ2-7; the D gene is possibly TRBD1 (6 bases). Trimming took 5 bases from V and 0 from J, leaving 11 bases between them. Germline CDR1 reads SQVTM; CDR2 reads ANQGSEA. The CDR3 loop spans 13 amino acids. The CDR3 loop reads CSVTGTSSYEQYF. The CDR3 nucleotides read TGCAGCGTTACAGGGACGAGCTCCTACGAGCAGTACTTC.